One and the same sample provided the 29 T cell receptor beta chains below, sequenced in a study of T cell repertoires in cytomegalovirus infection. These receptors' targets are unknown. TCRdb redid the calling of the reads with MiXCR, one entry per CDR3 protein. The repertoire has some 800,000 distinct CDR3 sequences, around a third of them found once; the top ten carry around 11%. Here the sequenced sample was cultured CD8+ T cells from PBMCs, taken from culture after CMV antigen stimulation. The source is a human donor in good health (CMV status not recorded). Some clones in this sample may be carry-over from other donors' samples.

Regarding this clonotype: A read error is possible here, since a much larger clone lies one base away. This chain connects TRBV7-4 to TRBJ1-2; 7 positions agree with TRBD1. Germline V gene lookup returns CDR1 SGHVT and CDR2 SQSDAQ. The CDR3 has 17 amino acids. J gave up 2 bases and V 7 bases, and 16 bases lay outside the gene matches. The CDR3 sequence is CASKGSGTEIPNYGYTF. As DNA, the CDR3 is TGTGCCAGCAAGGGCTCCGGGACAGAAATCCCGAACTATGGCTACACCTTC.

This clonotype came up many times. The chain is built from TRBV7-2 and TRBJ2-3; TRBD2 agrees at 12 bases. The CDR3 is 14 residues long. Trimming removed 4 bases from V and 5 bases from J; junction bases left unmatched: 1. From germline, CDR1 is SGHTA and CDR2 FQGNSA. In DNA form, the CDR3 reads TGTGCCAGCAGCTCTAGCGGGGGGGGAGATACGCAGTATTTT. This encodes CASSSSGGGDTQYF. Based on the CDR3 plus reference TRBV7-2 and TRBJ2-3, the full variable domain is GAGVSQSPSNKVTEKGKDVELRCDPISGHTALYWYRQSLGQGLEFLIYFQGNSAPDKSGLPSDRFSAERTGGSVSTLTIQRTQQEDSAVYLCASSSSGGGDTQYFGPGTRLTVL.

The CDR3 coding sequence is TGTGCCAGCAGCCTACCGGGACAGGGAGAGACCTACGCTAGGTGGGGCCCTGGGGCCAACGTCCTGACTTTC. It specifies CASSLPGQGETYARWGPGANVLTF. The chain is built from TRBV12-3 or TRBV12-4 and TRBJ2-6; 9 bases line up with TRBD1. V was clipped by 6 bases and J by 2 bases; unmatched bases: 29. This CDR3 is 24 amino acids long.

This chain links TRBV18 with TRBJ1-4; D call uncertain. The CDR3 covers 14 residues. Germline assignment: CDR1 KGHSH and CDR2 LQKENI. The ends were cut back, 3 bases at V and 7 bases at J, with 12 bases in the middle. CDR3 sequence: CASSPAERPEKLFF. CDR3 nucleotide sequence: TGTGCCAGCTCACCTGCGGAGCGACCTGAAAAACTGTTTTTT. The full variable domain, its missing parts supplied by reference TRBV18 and TRBJ1-4, is NAGVMQNPRHLVRRRGQEARLRCSPMKGHSHVYWYRQLPEEGLKFMVYLQKENIIDESGMPKERFSAEFPKEGPSILRIQQVVRGDSAAYFCASSPAERPEKLFFGSGTQLSVL.

V and J are TRBV7-2 and TRBJ2-3; 7 positions match TRBD2. V lost 1 base, J lost 5 bases, and 9 bases stayed unmatched. Per the germline V gene, CDR1 is SGHTA and CDR2 is FQGNSA. The CDR3 sequence is 16 residues long. CDR3 nucleotide sequence: TGTGCCAGCAGCTTAGTGGGGGGGACGGCAGGAGATACGCAGTATTTT. Translating it yields CASSLVGGTAGDTQYF. Variable domain in full (rest from reference TRBV7-2 and TRBJ2-3): GAGVSQSPSNKVTEKGKDVELRCDPISGHTALYWYRQSLGQGLEFLIYFQGNSAPDKSGLPSDRFSAERTGGSVSTLTIQRTQQEDSAVYLCASSLVGGTAGDTQYFGPGTRLTVL.

V and J are TRBV7-9 and TRBJ1-2, with D uncertain. Germline values: CDR1 SEHNR, CDR2 FQNEAQ (reference sequence). The germline V and J ends were trimmed by 0 bases and 0 bases, with 8 bases remaining between them. The CDR3 length is 15 residues. CDR3 amino acids: CASSLAGGSNYGYTF. The CDR3 coding sequence is TGTGCCAGCAGCTTAGCTGGCGGATCTAACTATGGCTACACCTTC.

The chain couples TRBV24-1 to TRBJ2-1, with a possible D match to TRBD2 (5 bases). Trimming cost V 6 bases and J 7 bases, with 12 bases left between them. In germline, CDR1 is KGHDR, CDR2 SFDVKD. The CDR3 extends over 13 amino acids. The CDR3 loop is CATSYGVLNEQFF. Written as DNA, the CDR3 is TGTGCCACCAGTTACGGGGTGTTAAATGAGCAGTTCTTC.

The chain is built from TRBV7-1 and TRBJ2-5, with D tentatively TRBD1 (6 bases). TRBV7-1 is assigned to the ORF class and has an uncertain function. V lost 5 bases and J lost 5, with 21 bases in between. This CDR3 has 16 amino acids. The CDR3: CASSRPQGATGETQYF. The CDR3 DNA is TGTGCCAGCAGCCGTCCACAGGGAGCGACCGGGGAGACCCAGTACTTC.

With regard to this clonotype: This sequence may be a read error, since a much larger clone differs from it by one base. V usage is TRBV7-8 and J usage is TRBJ1-1; D gene uncertain. Germline V lookup: CDR1 SGHVS, CDR2 FQNEAQ. The ends were cut back, 7 bases at V and 1 base at J, with 10 bases in the middle. There are 13 residues in the CDR3. CDR3 in DNA: TGTGCCAGCAACAACTCAAGGAACACTGAAGCTTTCTTT. It translates to CASNNSRNTEAFF.

The V gene is TRBV29-1, the J gene TRBJ1-4; maybe TRBD1 (6 bases). Germline CDR1 SQVTM, CDR2 ANQGSEA. Deletions cut 2 bases from V and 4 bases from J, with 14 bases between. This CDR3 has 15 residues. The CDR3 spells CSVEIWGGLNEKLFF. The CDR3 DNA reads as TGCAGCGTTGAAATTTGGGGGGGCCTTAATGAAAAACTGTTTTTT.

This sequence joins TRBV29-1 and TRBJ2-1; a possible D gene is TRBD1 (5 bases). Germline V gene data show CDR1 as SQVTM and CDR2 as ANQGSEA. Trimming stripped 1 base from V and 6 bases from J, with 10 bases between. This CDR3 comprises 13 residues. For the CDR3, the DNA is TGCAGCGTTGAAGGGACATTGGGCAATGAGCAGTTCTTC. Its protein is CSVEGTLGNEQFF.

This clonotype was picked up a small number of times. The J gene is TRBJ1-1, the V gene TRBV7-9, with 8 bases identical to TRBD1. Germline lookup yields CDR1 SEHNR and CDR2 FQNEAQ (reference sequence). The CDR3 extends over 15 amino acids. V was clipped by 5 bases and J by 11 bases; unmatched bases: 16. CDR3 bases: TGTGCCAGCAGCACGAGGGACAGGCCCCTCGAGGGGGCTTTCTTT. This sequence encodes CASSTRDRPLEGAFF.

The chain recombines TRBV27 with TRBJ1-2; a weak D match, TRBD1 (5 bases). The CDR3 extends over 15 amino acids. Germline values: CDR1 MNHEY, CDR2 SMNVEV (reference sequence). Trimming cost V 6 bases and J 8 bases, with 22 bases left between them. CDR3 protein: CASSQRPGGTRGYTF. Here the CDR3 DNA reads TGTGCCAGCAGCCAGAGACCGGGGGGGACGAGGGGCTACACCTTC.

Ten or more counts support this clonotype. The chain combines TRBV7-8 with TRBJ2-2; TRBD1 matches 9 bases. This CDR3 is 14 amino acids long. Germline CDR1 reads SGHVS; CDR2 reads FQNEAQ. The ends lost 3 bases at V and 5 bases at J; junction bases unmatched: 1. DNA for the CDR3: TGTGCCAGCAGCTTTGACAGGGGGACCGGGGAGCTGTTTTTT. It specifies CASSFDRGTGELFF.

V usage is TRBV6-1 and J usage is TRBJ2-1; D unresolved. The CDR3 totals 13 residues. V was trimmed by 7 bases and J by 4 bases, leaving 11 bases between them. Germline V gene lookup returns CDR1 MNHNS and CDR2 SASEGT. In DNA form, the CDR3 reads TGTGCCAGCACCAACACCCCTTACAATGAGCAGTTCTTC. This codes for CASTNTPYNEQFF.

The V gene is TRBV7-1, the J gene TRBJ1-2; 9 bases are shared with TRBD1. TRBV7-1 is an ORF for which the function is uncertain. The V gene end was trimmed by 5 bases and the J gene end by 4 bases; junction bases not matched to a gene: 8. The CDR3 runs 15 residues. CDR3 bases: TGTGCCAGCAGCAACCTGACAGGGGGGGCCTATGGCTACACCTTC. Encoded protein: CASSNLTGGAYGYTF.

This clonotype was detected a few times. The CDR3 region is CASSGVRGAFF. In DNA, the CDR3 is TGTGCCAGCAGTGGAGTTAGGGGGGCTTTCTTT. J is TRBJ1-1 and V is TRBV2; D might be TRBD1 (6 bases). Deletions cut 4 bases from V and 11 bases from J, with 11 bases between. Germline values: CDR1 SNHLY, CDR2 FYNNEI. The CDR3 has 11 residues.

The rearrangement joins TRBV6-2 or TRBV6-3 to TRBJ2-7; 8 bases fit TRBD2. Germline V CDR1 and CDR2: MNHEY, SVGEGT. This CDR3 comprises 13 residues. J was trimmed by 4 bases and V by 10 bases; bases with no gene match: 9. The CDR3 loop is CATWAGGLYEQYV. CDR3 DNA sequence: TGTGCCACCTGGGCGGGGGGCCTTTACGAGCAGTACGTC.

This clonotype was counted once. A much larger clone differs by one base, so this may be a read error. The V and J genes are TRBV27 and TRBJ2-1; TRBD2 matches at 13 bases. The CDR3 sequence is 16 residues long. Germline assignment: CDR1 MNHEY and CDR2 SMNVEV (reference sequence). J gave up 4 bases and V 10 bases, and 10 bases lay outside the gene matches. CDR3 loop: CANRTGTSGTYNEQFF. In nucleotides, the CDR3 is TGTGCCAACAGAACCGGGACTAGCGGGACGTACAATGAGCAGTTCTTC.

CDR3 DNA sequence: TGTGCCAGCAGCGCAGGACAGGCCATCTGGGTTGGCTACACCTTC. As protein: CASSAGQAIWVGYTF. V gene TRBV9 combines with J gene TRBJ1-2; 7 bases agree with TRBD1. V shed 3 bases, J shed 7 bases, and the junction held 12 bases outside the gene matches. This CDR3 has 15 residues. CDR1 SGDLS and CDR2 YYNGEE come from the germline V gene.

This chain joins TRBV6-1 and TRBJ1-1, with 9 bases that match TRBD1. The CDR3 has 13 residues. Germline values: CDR1 MNHNS, CDR2 SASEGT. The V and J ends lost 5 bases and 7 bases, in that order; junction bases with no gene match: 5. CDR3 region: CASSPTTGGEAFF. CDR3 bases: TGTGCCAGCAGTCCTACGACAGGGGGTGAAGCTTTCTTT.

The chain is built from TRBV19 and TRBJ2-1; TRBD1 agrees at 7 bases. The junction had 3 bases not matched to a gene; V was cut back by 3 bases and J by 4 bases. This CDR3 region has 14 residues. Germline V gene data show CDR1 as LNHDA and CDR2 as SQIVND (reference sequence). CDR3 sequence (DNA): TGTGCCAGTAGTATGGGGACAGCATACAATGAGCAGTTCTTC. Its translation: CASSMGTAYNEQFF.

This clonotype was observed a handful of times. The J gene is TRBJ2-7, the V gene TRBV15; D may be TRBD2 (5 bases). Trimming left V 6 bases short and J 4 bases short, with 16 bases between. In germline, CDR1 is LNHNV, CDR2 YYDKDF (reference sequence). CDR3 length equals 14 residues. CDR3 protein: CATSSEWGGYEQYF. CDR3 coding DNA: TGTGCCACCAGTAGCGAATGGGGTGGATACGAGCAGTACTTC.

The rearrangement joins TRBV10-3 to TRBJ2-1, with D possibly being TRBD2 (6 bases). Germline lookup yields CDR1 ENHRY and CDR2 SYGVKD. V was shortened by 6 bases and J by 2 bases, with 14 bases between the two germline ends. The CDR3 covers 15 residues. The CDR3 sequence is CAISEAGGTYNEQFF. The CDR3 DNA reads as TGTGCCATCAGCGAAGCCGGGGGTACCTACAATGAGCAGTTCTTC.

V gene TRBV29-1 combines with J gene TRBJ2-7; 8 nucleotides match TRBD1. With 4 bases clipped from V and 1 base from J, the junction kept 6 bases outside the gene matches. In germline, CDR1 is SQVTM, CDR2 ANQGSEA. The CDR3 has 14 residues. CDR3 sequence (DNA): TGCAGCGTTGCGACAGGGGAAGTTTCCTACGAGCAGTACTTC. This encodes CSVATGEVSYEQYF.

The chain combines TRBV2 with TRBJ2-7, with D maybe TRBD2 (6 bases). The CDR3 extends over 14 amino acids. Trimming cost V 2 bases and J 3 bases, with 11 bases left between them. Germline loops: CDR1 SNHLY, CDR2 FYNNEI. The CDR3 coding sequence is TGTGCCAGCAGTGAATCGGGACTCCTCTACGAGCAGTACGTC. This codes for CASSESGLLYEQYV.

This clonotype has just a few counts. The chain couples TRBV7-4 to TRBJ1-2; D is possibly TRBD1 (5 bases). Between the trimmed V and J ends, which lost 8 bases and 6 bases, there was a span of 16 bases. This CDR3 has 13 residues. CDR1 and CDR2 from the germline V gene are SGHVT and SQSDAQ. The CDR3: CASARWGEDGYTF. CDR3 nucleotide sequence: TGTGCCAGCGCTAGGTGGGGGGAAGATGGCTACACCTTC.

This clonotype occurred a few times. This chain uses TRBV7-2 with TRBJ2-1; maybe TRBD1 (6 bases). The CDR3 covers 15 residues. V dropped 5 bases and J dropped 10 bases, with 21 bases sitting between them. The germline gives CDR1 SGHTA, CDR2 FQGNSA. CDR3 nucleotides: TGTGCCAGCAGCCGATCCCCAGGGGCGGGTAACGAGCAGTTCTTC. The encoded protein is CASSRSPGAGNEQFF.

The rearrangement links TRBV19 to TRBJ1-1; D is ambiguous. V was shortened by 1 base and J by 4 bases, with 7 bases between the two germline ends. CDR1 LNHDA and CDR2 SQIVND come from the germline V gene (reference sequence). The CDR3 length is 13 residues. This CDR3 reads CASSIGWSTEAFF. The CDR3, as DNA: TGTGCCAGTAGTATAGGTTGGAGCACTGAAGCTTTCTTT.